This TCR beta chain comes out of a study of T-cell reconstitution after alpha-beta-depleted transplantation in children. Findings and caveats of the study: One year post-transplant, T-cell counts and diversity were largely derived from T cells produced anew. Several hundred expanded graft clones reportedly gave rise to the alpha-beta T cells present about two months after transplant.

Preparing the TCRbeta library involved the use of unique molecular identifiers. TCRdb reanalysed the PCR reads using MiXCR and keeps one entry per CDR3 protein. Among roughly 45,000 distinct CDR3 sequences, around 9% were seen once, and the ten largest hold 25% to 30%. As concerns this clonotype: The antigen is undetermined.

This CDR3 comprises 13 residues. CDR1 is MNHEY, CDR2 SVGAGI, per germline. Unmatched junction bases numbered 0, after V lost 2 bases and J lost 3 bases. The origin of this receptor is a male patient aged 2 to 10 who had a stem cell transplant for chronic granulomatous disease, so the T cells may come from the graft donor. Sequenced here: PBMCs, mostly from graft donor cells, sampled 60 days after TCRalphabeta/CD19-depleted stem cell transplant. V and J are TRBV6-5 and TRBJ1-2; 7 nucleotides match TRBD1. CDR3 coding DNA: TGTGCCAGCAGTTACGGGACAGACTATGGCTACACCTTC. It specifies CASSYGTDYGYTF.